These 31 T cell receptor beta chains originate from one sample sequenced in a study of blood T cells in healthy people across ages. The authors ran a second PCR of 7 to 11 cycles using a sample-barcoded 5' primer and a J-beta primer mix. MiXCR, applied by TCRdb to the 5' RACE reads, yields one record per CDR3 protein. The table includes about 830,000 distinct CDR3 sequences, under 80% detected once. Specimen: blood. These receptors originate from a man aged 30 to 39 in good health.

This clonotype occurred once. The V call is TRBV10-3, the J call TRBJ1-1; D possibly corresponds to TRBD1 (6 bases). V shed 6 bases and J shed 0 bases, with 11 bases lying between them. The CDR3 totals 14 residues. From germline, CDR1 is ENHRY and CDR2 SYGVKD. The CDR3 DNA is TGTGCCATCAGACTACAGGGCCTGAACACTGAAGCTTTCTTT. It encodes CAIRLQGLNTEAFF.

The chain joins TRBV18 to TRBJ1-4, with unresolved D. The germline V gene has CDR1 KGHSH and CDR2 LQKENI. This CDR3 has 16 amino acids. V dropped 5 bases and J dropped 7 bases, with 20 bases sitting between them. The CDR3 coding sequence is TGTGCCAGCTCATCGGGCAGAGCGGGAGGCACTGAAAAACTGTTTTTT. It codes for CASSSGRAGGTEKLFF. Complete variable domain (other parts from reference TRBV18 and TRBJ1-4): NAGVMQNPRHLVRRRGQEARLRCSPMKGHSHVYWYRQLPEEGLKFMVYLQKENIIDESGMPKERFSAEFPKEGPSILRIQQVVRGDSAAYFCASSSGRAGGTEKLFFGSGTQLSVL.

This chain links TRBV5-1 with TRBJ2-6; D might be TRBD1 (6 bases). The CDR3 length is 20 residues. Germline V gene lookup returns CDR1 SGHRS and CDR2 YFSETQ. The ends were cut back, 4 bases at V and 0 bases at J, with 23 bases in the middle. CDR3: CASSIRYRDLSLSGANVLTF. Written as DNA, the CDR3 is TGCGCCAGCAGCATCCGATACAGGGACCTCAGTCTCTCTGGGGCCAACGTCCTGACTTTC.

V usage is TRBV7-9 and J usage is TRBJ2-5; D ambiguous. The CDR3 spans 13 residues. With 1 base removed from V and 7 bases from J, the gap between germline ends came to 10 bases. Germline CDR1 reads SEHNR; CDR2 reads FQNEAQ (reference sequence). The CDR3 nucleotides are TGTGCCAGCAGCTTAGACCCGACGGGGACCCAGTACTTC. Translating gives CASSLDPTGTQYF.

This clonotype was detected once. The V and J genes are TRBV7-2 and TRBJ2-3; D gene unclear. This CDR3 is built from 15 residues. Germline values: CDR1 SGHTA, CDR2 FQGNSA. Trimming stripped 5 bases from V and 2 bases from J, with 14 bases between. CDR3 DNA: TGTGCCAGCAGCCAGCTGGGAAGACCCACAGATACGCAGTATTTT. This gives the protein CASSQLGRPTDTQYF.

This clonotype occurred a few times. The chain uses TRBV7-2 and TRBJ2-7; D possibly matches TRBD1 or TRBD2 (5 bases each). Trimming took 5 bases from V and 2 from J, leaving 13 bases between them. The CDR3 length is 14 residues. CDR1 SGHTA and CDR2 FQGNSA come from the germline V gene. CDR3 nucleotide sequence: TGTGCCAGCAGCGAAAAGAGGGGTACCTACGAGCAGTACTTC. Translated: CASSEKRGTYEQYF.

V gene TRBV4-2 combines with J gene TRBJ1-2; D uncertain. V lost 0 bases, J lost 6 bases, and 8 bases lay in between. Germline CDR1 is LGHNA and CDR2 is YNFKEQ. The CDR3 runs 13 residues. The CDR3 protein is CASSQDRINGYTF. CDR3 nucleotide sequence: TGTGCCAGCAGCCAAGATCGGATTAATGGCTACACCTTC.

This clonotype came up a few times. V usage is TRBV10-3 and J usage is TRBJ1-2; tentatively, D is TRBD1 (6 bases). CDR1 and CDR2 from the germline V gene are ENHRY and SYGVKD. The germline V and J ends were trimmed by 10 bases and 4 bases, with 28 bases remaining between them. The CDR3 is 17 residues long. CDR3 residues: CATSPGKQGKQLYGYTF. The CDR3 DNA reads TGTGCCACCTCCCCGGGCAAACAGGGAAAGCAGCTCTATGGCTACACCTTC.

Points on this clonotype: A read error may explain this, as a much larger clone is one base away. V gene TRBV29-1 combines with J gene TRBJ2-5; D ambiguous. This CDR3 has 10 residues. Germline V CDR1 and CDR2: SQVTM, ANQGSEA. The germline V and J ends were trimmed by 2 bases and 3 bases, with 1 base remaining between them. For the CDR3, the DNA is TGCAGCGTTGAAAAAGAGACCCAGTACTTC. Translation gives CSVEKETQYF.

The chain employs TRBV7-9 and TRBJ1-1, with 8 bases matching TRBD1. Germline V gene data show CDR1 as SEHNR and CDR2 as FQNEAQ (reference sequence). V lost 1 base, J lost 5 bases, and 6 bases stayed unmatched. The CDR3 consists of 15 residues. CDR3 loop: CASSLVGRGRTEAFF. DNA of the CDR3: TGTGCCAGCAGCTTAGTAGGCAGGGGGCGGACTGAAGCTTTCTTT.

A few counts support this clonotype. The J gene is TRBJ2-5, the V gene TRBV20-1; D may match TRBD1 or TRBD2 (5 bases each). Looked up from germline, CDR1 is DFQATT and CDR2 is SNEGSKA (reference sequence). Trimming shortened V by 5 bases and J by 2 bases, and 15 bases separated the two germline ends. CDR3 size: 14 residues. CDR3: CSAGHEGIQETQYF. In DNA, the CDR3 is TGCAGTGCTGGACACGAGGGTATACAAGAGACCCAGTACTTC.

The chain employs TRBV28 and TRBJ1-5; 8 nucleotides line up with TRBD1. V lost 3 bases and J lost 4; bases outside the gene matches: 8. There are 16 residues in the CDR3. Germline-derived CDR1 and CDR2 are MDHEN and SYDVKM. CDR3 region: CASSLTGEQSNQPQHF. The CDR3 coding sequence is TGTGCCAGCAGTTTGACAGGGGAACAATCAAATCAGCCCCAGCATTTT.

The genes are TRBV9 and TRBJ1-1, with D uncertain. Per germline, CDR1 SGDLS and CDR2 YYNGEE. Deletions cut 0 bases from V and 4 bases from J, with 7 bases between. The CDR3 is made up of 13 amino acids. In DNA, the CDR3 is TGTGCCAGCAGCGTAGCCCAAGTCACTGAAGCTTTCTTT. This sequence encodes CASSVAQVTEAFF.

The chain combines TRBV4-2 with TRBJ2-6; 10 bases are a match to TRBD2. This CDR3 is 18 amino acids long. Germline loops: CDR1 LGHNA, CDR2 YNFKEQ. The V segment lost 4 bases and the J segment 0 bases; nucleotides outside the gene matches: 6. CDR3 nucleotide sequence: TGTGCCAGCAGCCCAAAGCGGGGGGGCCCCTCTGGGGCCAACGTCCTGACTTTC. The encoded protein is CASSPKRGGPSGANVLTF.

This sequence joins TRBV12-3 or TRBV12-4 and TRBJ2-2; no definite D call. The CDR3 length is 12 residues. V dropped 3 bases and J dropped 6 bases, with 5 bases sitting between them. The CDR3 region is CASSFFSGELFF. The CDR3 nucleotides are TGTGCCAGCAGTTTCTTCTCCGGGGAGCTGTTTTTT.

The chain employs TRBV4-3 and TRBJ1-5; a possible D gene is TRBD1 (5 bases). V was pared by 1 base and J by 3 bases, with 10 bases between. The germline gives CDR1 LGHNA, CDR2 YSLEER. CDR3 length equals 15 residues. CDR3 coding DNA: TGCGCCAGCAGCCAAGGGGGCAGGTTCAATCAGCCCCAGCATTTT. Encoded protein: CASSQGGRFNQPQHF.

This clonotype was found once. The V gene is TRBV7-3, the J gene TRBJ2-5; D call uncertain. Trimming shortened V by 2 bases and J by 5 bases, and 12 bases separated the two germline ends. The CDR3 length is 14 residues. The germline V gene has CDR1 SGHTA and CDR2 FQGTGA. The CDR3 DNA reads TGTGCCAGCAGCTTAGAGAGGTTGGGGGAGACCCAGTACTTC. Its translation is CASSLERLGETQYF.

Details on this clonotype: One end of the junction varies from germline; a read error may be responsible. The genes are TRBV7-2 and TRBJ2-4; possible D gene TRBD2, 6 bases. Germline loops: CDR1 SGHTA, CDR2 FQGNSA. CDR3 size: 13 residues. The CDR3 here is CASSIADLNIQYF. DNA of the CDR3: TGTGCCAGCAGCATAGCGGATCTAAACATTCAGTACTTC.

This clonotype was counted only a few times. V is TRBV27 and J is TRBJ2-6; D may correspond to TRBD1 or TRBD2 (6 bases each). CDR1 is MNHEY, CDR2 SMNVEV, per germline (reference sequence). The CDR3 is made up of 15 amino acids. V lost 10 bases and J 0 bases, leaving 13 bases between the germline ends. CDR3 amino acids: CATGALLSGANVLTF. The DNA of the CDR3 is TGTGCCACGGGGGCCCTACTCTCTGGGGCCAACGTCCTGACTTTC.

The J gene is TRBJ2-7, the V gene TRBV7-2; tentative D call: TRBD2 (6 bases). This CDR3 comprises 15 residues. Germline values: CDR1 SGHTA, CDR2 FQGNSA. The V gene lost 2 bases and the J gene lost 0 bases, with 11 bases spanning the gap. The CDR3 DNA follows: TGTGCCAGCAGCTTATATCGGGGGAGCTCCTACGAGCAGTACTTC. Translated: CASSLYRGSSYEQYF.

The rearrangement uses TRBV7-9 and TRBJ1-1, with a tentative D call TRBD1 (5 bases). This CDR3 has 13 amino acids. V lost 3 bases and J lost 4, with 9 bases in between. CDR1 is SEHNR and CDR2 is FQNEAQ in the germline V gene (reference sequence). The CDR3 loop reads CASSFQGTTEAFF. CDR3 bases: TGTGCCAGCAGCTTCCAGGGTACCACTGAAGCTTTCTTT.

The chain recombines TRBV2 with TRBJ2-4; D may be TRBD1 (5 bases). The better agreement between TRBJ2-7 and the DNA end casts doubt on the J call. This CDR3 comprises 14 residues. In germline, CDR1 is SNHLY, CDR2 FYNNEI. The CDR3 DNA sequence: TGTGCCAGCAATGTGGGGCAGGCGGCCTACGAGCAGTACTTC. This encodes CASNVGQAAYEQYF.

The CDR3 loop reads CSVDPATNEQFF. The CDR3 DNA reads as TGCAGCGTTGATCCAGCAACGAATGAGCAGTTCTTC. The chain has TRBV29-1 and TRBJ2-1; no clear D gene. This CDR3 region has 12 residues. V dropped 3 bases and J dropped 7 bases, with 10 bases sitting between them. The germline V gene has CDR1 SQVTM and CDR2 ANQGSEA.

The rearrangement uses TRBV30 and TRBJ1-2, with TRBD1 matching over 10 bases. V trimming: 8 bases; J trimming: 7 bases; junction bases outside the gene matches: 19. This CDR3 is 16 amino acids long. The germline V gene has CDR1 GTSNPN and CDR2 SVGIG (reference sequence). CDR3 nucleotides: TGTGCCCTAATCCCAATCGGACAGGGGGAATTGGGTGGCTACACCTTC. Its translation: CALIPIGQGELGGYTF.

This clonotype appeared a few times. The chain has TRBV7-9 and TRBJ1-2; D call uncertain. This CDR3 contains 15 residues. The germline gives CDR1 SEHNR, CDR2 FQNEAQ (reference sequence). The V gene lost 0 bases and the J gene lost 2 bases, with 10 bases spanning the gap. CDR3 sequence (DNA): TGTGCCAGCAGCTTAGCGACTCGGGGAAACTATGGCTACACCTTC. It yields the protein CASSLATRGNYGYTF.

The V gene is TRBV5-1, the J gene TRBJ2-6; TRBD2 might be the D (5 bases). This CDR3 comprises 15 residues. Trimming cost V 3 bases and J 4 bases, with 11 bases left between them. CDR1 and CDR2 from the germline V gene are SGHRS and YFSETQ. CDR3 residues: CASSSLGEGANVLTF. The CDR3 region has the DNA TGCGCCAGCAGCTCACTGGGAGAAGGGGCCAACGTCCTGACTTTC.

The chain links TRBV20-1 to TRBJ2-5; possibly TRBD2 for D (6 bases). In germline, CDR1 is DFQATT, CDR2 SNEGSKA (reference sequence). This CDR3 is built from 10 residues. The V and J ends lost 5 bases and 11 bases respectively, with 12 bases between them. CDR3 in DNA: TGCAGTGCTGTAGGGACTTGGCAGTACTTC. This gives the protein CSAVGTWQYF.

The chain uses TRBV7-2 and TRBJ1-5; no reliable D call. The germline gives CDR1 SGHTA, CDR2 FQGNSA. V shed 0 bases and J shed 3 bases, with 9 bases lying between them. CDR3 length: 15 amino acids. The CDR3 protein is CASSLALTFNQPQHF. The DNA of the CDR3 is TGTGCCAGCAGCTTAGCGCTTACTTTCAATCAGCCCCAGCATTTT.

The J gene is TRBJ1-6, the V gene TRBV4-2; D remains unclear. The CDR3 runs 12 residues. The ends were cut back, 4 bases at V and 8 bases at J, with 6 bases in the middle. Per the germline V gene, CDR1 is LGHNA and CDR2 is YNFKEQ. The CDR3 bases are TGTGCCAGCAGCCGATCGGATTCACCCCTCCACTTT. Its translation: CASSRSDSPLHF.

The V gene is TRBV11-2, the J gene TRBJ1-1; D is possibly TRBD1 (5 bases). V gave up 7 bases and J gave up 5 bases, with 14 bases separating them. Germline V gene sequence: CDR1 SGHAT, CDR2 FQNNGV. This CDR3 has 13 amino acids. CDR3 DNA sequence: TGTGCCAGCACTGAGCTGGGGGAAACTGAAGCTTTCTTT. As protein: CASTELGETEAFF.

This clonotype has only a few counts. This rearrangement joins TRBV30 to TRBJ2-4, with D possibly matching TRBD1 (5 bases). The CDR3 is 11 amino acids. Germline values: CDR1 GTSNPN, CDR2 SVGIG (reference sequence). The V end lost 2 bases, the J end lost 13 bases, and 12 bases lay between the germline ends. CDR3 coding DNA: TGTGCCTGGAGTCTACAGGCTACCCAGTACTTC. This encodes CAWSLQATQYF. The variable domain in full, completed from reference TRBV30 and TRBJ2-4, reads SQTIHQWPATLVQPVGSPLSLECTVEGTSNPNLYWYRQAAGRGLQLLFYSVGIGQISSEVPQNLSASRPQDRQFILSSKKLLLSDSGFYLCAWSLQATQYFGAGTRLSVL.